What follows are 11 T cell receptor beta chains derived from one specimen sequenced in a study of Ad26.COV2.S vaccination and SARS-CoV-2 variants. Treatment indicated: about 20 received Ad26.COV2.S at low or high dose, single or two shots; 5 received placebo; per-sample allocation not given. Day 63 after the first injection of vaccine or placebo was the sampling time. Repertoires were generated with immunoSEQ multiplex PCR, while TCRdb's copy carries only in-frame clones and drops some. The sample yields 350,000 to 400,000 clones, approximately 90% seen once. This specimen consisted of peripheral blood, obtained in a trial of Ad26.COV2.S vaccine versus placebo. These receptors originate from a person between 18 and 60 years old who received the Ad26.COV2.S COVID-19 vaccine or a placebo.

This clone came up once. This CDR3 is CASSWDRGNEKLFF. The DNA for the CDR3 is TGTGCCAGCAGTTGGGACAGGGGGAATGAAAAACTGTTTTTT. The genes are TRBV3-1 (or the pseudogene TRBV3-2) and TRBJ1-4, with TRBD1 identical over 11 bases. V was clipped by 6 bases and J by 5 bases; unmatched bases: 2. The V gene's germline CDR1 is LGHDT and CDR2 YNNKEL (reference sequence). This CDR3 is built from 14 residues.

This sequence joins TRBV7-9 and TRBJ2-2, with TRBD1 identical over 8 bases. V lost 4 bases to trimming and J lost 6 bases; unmatched junction nucleotides: 7. Germline lookup yields CDR1 SEHNR and CDR2 FQNEAQ (reference sequence). CDR3 length: 15 residues. As DNA, the CDR3 is TGTGCCAGCAGCTCCCCGGACAGGGAAGCCGGGGAGCTGTTTTTT. Protein product: CASSSPDREAGELFF.

The gene calls are TRBV5-5 and TRBJ1-1; D is possibly TRBD1 (5 bases). Germline V gene sequence: CDR1 SGHKS, CDR2 YYEKEE (reference sequence). There are 12 residues in the CDR3. The V gene lost 4 bases and the J gene lost 11 bases, with 15 bases spanning the gap. The CDR3 nucleotides read TGTGCCAGCAGCACCCTACAAGGGGCGGCTTTCTTT. This codes for CASSTLQGAAFF.

With regard to this clone: At the DNA level, this CDR3 is encoded by other sequences in the same sample as well. This sequence joins TRBV15 and TRBJ2-7; D is perhaps TRBD1 (6 bases). Per germline, CDR1 LNHNV and CDR2 YYDKDF (reference sequence). This CDR3 comprises 13 residues. Trimming took 0 bases from V and 6 from J, leaving 9 bases between them. CDR3 nucleotides: TGTGCCACCAGCAGAGATAGAGGGGGCGAGCAGTACTTC. It is translated as CATSRDRGGEQYF. Drawing the rest from reference TRBV15 and TRBJ2-7, the complete variable domain is DAMVIQNPRYQVTQFGKPVTLSCSQTLNHNVMYWYQQKSSQAPKLLFHYYDKDFNNEADTPDNFQSRRPNTSFCFLDIRSPGLGDTAMYLCATSRDRGGEQYFGPGTRLTVT.

CDR3 sequence reads: CASSVVGQGQGETEAFF. The CDR3 DNA follows: TGTGCCAGCAGCGTAGTGGGTCAGGGTCAAGGGGAAACTGAAGCTTTCTTT. The chain employs TRBV9 and TRBJ1-1; a possible D gene is TRBD1 (5 bases). This CDR3 spans 17 amino acids. CDR1 and CDR2 from the germline V gene are SGDLS and YYNGEE. Trimming shortened V by 0 bases and J by 5 bases, and 20 bases separated the two germline ends. Full variable domain (remainder filled in from reference TRBV9 and TRBJ1-1): DSGVTQTPKHLITATGQRVTLRCSPRSGDLSVYWYQQSLDQGLQFLIQYYNGEERAKGNILERFSAQQFPDLHSELNLSSLELGDSALYFCASSVVGQGQGETEAFFGQGTRLTVV.

This chain uses TRBV6-5 with TRBJ1-2; a weak D match, TRBD1 (6 bases). This CDR3 is built from 13 residues. Germline assignment: CDR1 MNHEY and CDR2 SVGAGI. V lost 6 bases and J 5 bases, leaving 13 bases between the germline ends. CDR3 sequence: CASSRTGTYGYTF. CDR3 nucleotides: TGTGCCAGCAGCCGTACAGGGACTTATGGCTACACCTTC.

The rearrangement links TRBV5-1 to TRBJ2-6, with 9 bases matching TRBD1. Per germline, CDR1 SGHRS and CDR2 YFSETQ. The CDR3 has 21 amino acids. V shed 3 bases and J 0 bases; nucleotides not matched to a gene: 16. The CDR3 coding sequence is TGCGCCAGCAGCTGGTCCGGGACAGGGTCTGTGTGGAGCTCTGGGGCCAACGTCCTGACTTTC. This encodes CASSWSGTGSVWSSGANVLTF.

This rearrangement joins TRBV5-1 to TRBJ1-1; 8 positions match TRBD1. This CDR3 spans 14 amino acids. Germline loops: CDR1 SGHRS, CDR2 YFSETQ. The trim removed 4 bases at V and 4 bases at J, leaving 6 bases unmatched. CDR3 region: CASSTGGLGTEAFF. CDR3 DNA: TGCGCCAGCAGCACAGGGGGTTTAGGCACTGAAGCTTTCTTT.

The chain uses TRBV18 and TRBJ1-1; D is ambiguous. V lost 5 bases to trimming and J lost 0 bases, with 10 bases between them. The CDR3 is made up of 14 amino acids. CDR1 and CDR2 (germline): KGHSH, LQKENI. The CDR3 coding sequence is TGTGCCAGCTCAAAGGACGGGATGAACACTGAAGCTTTCTTT. Its translation: CASSKDGMNTEAFF.

V usage is TRBV6-5 and J usage is TRBJ2-3, with TRBD2 matching 11 bases. J lost 2 bases, V lost 4 bases, and 5 bases had no gene match. Germline lookup yields CDR1 MNHEY and CDR2 SVGAGI. The CDR3 runs to 16 residues. The CDR3 region is CASSSLAGGFTDTQYF. The CDR3 coding sequence is TGTGCCAGCAGTTCTCTAGCGGGGGGCTTCACAGATACGCAGTATTTT.

The chain uses TRBV5-4 and TRBJ2-6; D tentatively fits TRBD1 or TRBD2 (5 bases each). The CDR3 extends over 18 amino acids. CDR1 is SGHNT, CDR2 YYREEE, per germline (reference sequence). The V and J ends lost 4 bases and 0 bases respectively, with 17 bases between them. DNA for the CDR3: TGTGCCAGCAGCCCCCTCGGGACGGGAACCTCTGGGGCCAACGTCCTGACTTTC. Its translation is CASSPLGTGTSGANVLTF.